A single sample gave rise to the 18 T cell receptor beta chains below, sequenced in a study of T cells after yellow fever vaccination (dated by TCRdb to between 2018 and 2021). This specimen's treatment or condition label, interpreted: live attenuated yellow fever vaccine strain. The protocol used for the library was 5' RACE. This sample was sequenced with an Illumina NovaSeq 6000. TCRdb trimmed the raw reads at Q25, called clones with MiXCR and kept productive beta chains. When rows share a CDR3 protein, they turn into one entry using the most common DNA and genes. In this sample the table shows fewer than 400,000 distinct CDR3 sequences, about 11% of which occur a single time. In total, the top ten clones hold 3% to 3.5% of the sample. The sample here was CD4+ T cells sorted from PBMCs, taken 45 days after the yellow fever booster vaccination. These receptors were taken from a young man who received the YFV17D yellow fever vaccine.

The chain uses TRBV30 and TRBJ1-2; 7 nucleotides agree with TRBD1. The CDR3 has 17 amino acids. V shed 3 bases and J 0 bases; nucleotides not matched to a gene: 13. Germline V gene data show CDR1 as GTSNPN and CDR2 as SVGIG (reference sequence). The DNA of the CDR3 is TGTGCCTGGAGCCCTCCCCCGACAGGGCTAGCTAACTATGGCTACACCTTC. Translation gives CAWSPPPTGLANYGYTF.

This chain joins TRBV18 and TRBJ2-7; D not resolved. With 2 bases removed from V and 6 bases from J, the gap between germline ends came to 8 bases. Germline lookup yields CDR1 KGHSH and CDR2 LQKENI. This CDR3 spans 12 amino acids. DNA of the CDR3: TGTGCCAGCTCACCAACTCCGGGCGAGCAGTACGTC. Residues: CASSPTPGEQYV.

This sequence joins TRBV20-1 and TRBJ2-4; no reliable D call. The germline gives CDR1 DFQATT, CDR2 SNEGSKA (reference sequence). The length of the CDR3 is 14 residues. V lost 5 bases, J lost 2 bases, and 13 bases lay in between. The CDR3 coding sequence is TGCAGTGCTGGCAGAACTATTCCCAAAAACATTCAGTACTTC. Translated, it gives CSAGRTIPKNIQYF.

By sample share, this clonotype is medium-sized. This CDR3 reads CASSLGWTGINEQFF. CDR3 DNA: TGTGCCAGCAGCTTAGGGTGGACAGGTATCAATGAGCAGTTCTTC. This chain connects TRBV11-2 to TRBJ2-1; 7 positions match TRBD1. The CDR3 runs to 15 residues. Germline CDR1 reads SGHAT; CDR2 reads FQNNGV. Trimming took 1 base from V and 6 from J; bases not matched to a gene: 6.

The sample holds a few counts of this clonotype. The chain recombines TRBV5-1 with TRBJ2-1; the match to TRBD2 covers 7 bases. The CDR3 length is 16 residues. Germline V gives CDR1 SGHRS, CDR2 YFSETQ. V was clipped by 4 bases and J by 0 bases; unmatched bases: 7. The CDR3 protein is CASSLSSGSSYNEQFF. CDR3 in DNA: TGCGCCAGCAGCCTTTCTAGCGGCAGCTCCTACAATGAGCAGTTCTTC.

The CDR3: CANSLGLRTDTQYF. The CDR3 DNA reads TGTGCCAACTCCCTGGGGTTACGCACAGATACGCAGTATTTT. The chain employs TRBV12-3 or TRBV12-4 and TRBJ2-3, with D unresolved. The CDR3 is 14 amino acids. Trimming pared 10 bases from V and 1 base from J, leaving 15 bases between.

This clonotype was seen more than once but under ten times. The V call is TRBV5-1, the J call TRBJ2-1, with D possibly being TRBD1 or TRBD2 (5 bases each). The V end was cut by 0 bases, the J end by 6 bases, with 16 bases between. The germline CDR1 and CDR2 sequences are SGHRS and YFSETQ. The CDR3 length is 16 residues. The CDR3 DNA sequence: TGCGCCAGCAGCTTGGCAGGGACCGCACATTCCAATGAGCAGTTCTTC. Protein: CASSLAGTAHSNEQFF.

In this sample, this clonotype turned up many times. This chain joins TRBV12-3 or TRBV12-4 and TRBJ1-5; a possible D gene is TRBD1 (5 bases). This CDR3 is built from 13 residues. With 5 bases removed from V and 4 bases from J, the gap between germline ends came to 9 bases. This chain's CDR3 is CASSQGLNQPQHF. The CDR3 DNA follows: TGTGCCAGCAGTCAGGGCTTGAATCAGCCCCAGCATTTT.

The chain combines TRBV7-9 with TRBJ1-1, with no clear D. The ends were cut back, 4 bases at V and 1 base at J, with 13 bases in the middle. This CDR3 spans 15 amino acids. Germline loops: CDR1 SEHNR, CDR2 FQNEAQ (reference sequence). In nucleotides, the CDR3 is TGTGCCAGCAGCTATACGAGAAAGGGGAACACTGAAGCTTTCTTT. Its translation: CASSYTRKGNTEAFF.

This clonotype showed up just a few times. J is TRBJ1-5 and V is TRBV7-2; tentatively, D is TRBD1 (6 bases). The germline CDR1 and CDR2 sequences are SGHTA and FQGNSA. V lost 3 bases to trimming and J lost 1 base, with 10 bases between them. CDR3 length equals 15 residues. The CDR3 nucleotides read TGTGCCAGCAGCTTCGAGGGGGTGAGCAATCAGCCCCAGCATTTT. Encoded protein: CASSFEGVSNQPQHF. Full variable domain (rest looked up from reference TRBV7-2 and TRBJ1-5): GAGVSQSPSNKVTEKGKDVELRCDPISGHTALYWYRQSLGQGLEFLIYFQGNSAPDKSGLPSDRFSAERTGGSVSTLTIQRTQQEDSAVYLCASSFEGVSNQPQHFGDGTRLSIL.

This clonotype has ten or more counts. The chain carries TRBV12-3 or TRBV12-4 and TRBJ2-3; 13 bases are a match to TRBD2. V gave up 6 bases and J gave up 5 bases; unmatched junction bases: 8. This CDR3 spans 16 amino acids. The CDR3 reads CASRVLAGGPVDTQYF. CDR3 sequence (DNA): TGTGCCAGCAGGGTACTAGCGGGGGGGCCGGTAGATACGCAGTATTTT.

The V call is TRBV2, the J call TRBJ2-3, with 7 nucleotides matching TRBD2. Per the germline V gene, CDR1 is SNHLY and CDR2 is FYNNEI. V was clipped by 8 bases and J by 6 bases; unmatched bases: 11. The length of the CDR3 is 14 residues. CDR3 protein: CASGGRARRDTQYF. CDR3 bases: TGTGCCAGCGGAGGGAGGGCCAGAAGGGATACGCAGTATTTT.

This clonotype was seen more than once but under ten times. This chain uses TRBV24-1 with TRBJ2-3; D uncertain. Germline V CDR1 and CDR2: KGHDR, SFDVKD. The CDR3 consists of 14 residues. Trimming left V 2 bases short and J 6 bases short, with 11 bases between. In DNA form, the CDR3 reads TGTGCCACCAGTGATTCGCTGCAGGTCGATACGCAGTATTTT. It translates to CATSDSLQVDTQYF.

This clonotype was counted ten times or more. The CDR3 here is CASSLVLVSSYEQYV. In nucleotides, the CDR3 is TGCGCCAGCAGCTTGGTATTAGTGAGCTCCTACGAGCAGTACGTC. The chain combines TRBV5-1 with TRBJ2-7; no firm D call. This CDR3 has 15 residues. The germline CDR1 and CDR2 sequences are SGHRS and YFSETQ. V was pared by 0 bases and J by 0 bases, with 10 bases between.

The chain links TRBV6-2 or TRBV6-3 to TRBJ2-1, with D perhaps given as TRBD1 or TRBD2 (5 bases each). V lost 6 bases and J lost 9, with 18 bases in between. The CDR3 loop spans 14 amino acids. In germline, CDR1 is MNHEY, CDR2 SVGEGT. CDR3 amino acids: CASSNGGMVGEQFF. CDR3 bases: TGTGCCAGCAGCAATGGGGGTATGGTCGGTGAGCAGTTCTTC.

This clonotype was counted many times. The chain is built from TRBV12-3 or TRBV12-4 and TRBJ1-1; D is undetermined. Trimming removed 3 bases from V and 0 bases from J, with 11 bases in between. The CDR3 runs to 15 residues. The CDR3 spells CASSLSGQLNTEAFF. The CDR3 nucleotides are TGTGCCAGCAGTTTGAGCGGTCAGCTGAACACTGAAGCTTTCTTT.

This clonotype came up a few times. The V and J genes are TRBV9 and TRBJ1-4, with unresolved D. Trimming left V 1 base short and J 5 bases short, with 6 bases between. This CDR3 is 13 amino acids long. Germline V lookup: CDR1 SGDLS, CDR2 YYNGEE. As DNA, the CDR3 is TGTGCCAGCAGCGTAACTGGGAATGAAAAACTGTTTTTT. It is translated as CASSVTGNEKLFF.

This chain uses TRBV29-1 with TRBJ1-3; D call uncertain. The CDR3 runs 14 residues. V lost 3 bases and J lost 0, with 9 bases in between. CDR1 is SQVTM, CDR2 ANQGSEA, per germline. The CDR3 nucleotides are TGCAGCGTTGAGGAACCCTCCTCTGGAAACACCATATATTTT. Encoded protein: CSVEEPSSGNTIYF. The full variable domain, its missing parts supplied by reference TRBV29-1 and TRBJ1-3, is SAVISQKPSRDICQRGTSLTIQCQVDSQVTMMFWYRQQPGQSLTLIATANQGSEATYESGFVIDKFPISRPNLTFSTLTVSNMSPEDSSIYLCSVEEPSSGNTIYFGEGSWLTVV.